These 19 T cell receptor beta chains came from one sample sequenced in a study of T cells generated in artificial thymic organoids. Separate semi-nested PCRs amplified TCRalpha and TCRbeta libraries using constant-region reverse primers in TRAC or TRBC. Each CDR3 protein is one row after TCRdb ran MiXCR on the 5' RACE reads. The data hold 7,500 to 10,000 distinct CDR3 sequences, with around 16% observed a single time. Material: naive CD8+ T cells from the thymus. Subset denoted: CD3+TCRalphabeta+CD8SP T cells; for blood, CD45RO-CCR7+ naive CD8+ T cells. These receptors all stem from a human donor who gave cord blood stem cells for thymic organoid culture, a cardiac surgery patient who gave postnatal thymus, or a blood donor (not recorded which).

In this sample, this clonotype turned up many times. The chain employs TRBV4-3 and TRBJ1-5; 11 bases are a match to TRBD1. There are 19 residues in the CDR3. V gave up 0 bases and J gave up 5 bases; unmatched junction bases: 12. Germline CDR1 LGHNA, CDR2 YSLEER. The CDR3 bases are TGCGCCAGCAGCCAAGATCCCGTGGCCGGGACAGGGGGAGATCAGCCCCAGCATTTT. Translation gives CASSQDPVAGTGGDQPQHF.

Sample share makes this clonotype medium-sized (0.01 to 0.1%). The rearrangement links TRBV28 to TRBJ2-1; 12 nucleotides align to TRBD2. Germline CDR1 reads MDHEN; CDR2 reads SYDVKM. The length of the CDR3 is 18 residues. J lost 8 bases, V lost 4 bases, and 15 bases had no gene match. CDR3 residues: CASSSATLAGGPFDEQFF. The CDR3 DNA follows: TGTGCCAGCAGTTCCGCCACCCTAGCGGGGGGGCCTTTCGATGAGCAGTTCTTC.

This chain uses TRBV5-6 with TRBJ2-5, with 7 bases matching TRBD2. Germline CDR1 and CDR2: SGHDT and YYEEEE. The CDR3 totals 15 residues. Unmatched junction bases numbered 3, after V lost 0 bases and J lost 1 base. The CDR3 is CASSLVGGVQETQYF. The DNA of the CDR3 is TGTGCCAGCAGCTTGGTGGGGGGGGTCCAAGAGACCCAGTACTTC.

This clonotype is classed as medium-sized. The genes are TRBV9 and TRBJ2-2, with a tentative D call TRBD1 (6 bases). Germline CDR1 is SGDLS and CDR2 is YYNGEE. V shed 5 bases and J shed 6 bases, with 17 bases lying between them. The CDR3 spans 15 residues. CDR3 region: CASSKSFRGAGELFF. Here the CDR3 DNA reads TGTGCCAGCAGTAAAAGCTTCAGGGGAGCCGGGGAGCTGTTTTTT.

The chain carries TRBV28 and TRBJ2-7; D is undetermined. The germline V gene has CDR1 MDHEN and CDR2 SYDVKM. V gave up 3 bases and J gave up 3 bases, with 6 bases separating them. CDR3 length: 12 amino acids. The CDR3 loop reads CASSFSDYEQYF. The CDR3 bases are TGTGCCAGCAGTTTTTCCGACTACGAGCAGTACTTC.

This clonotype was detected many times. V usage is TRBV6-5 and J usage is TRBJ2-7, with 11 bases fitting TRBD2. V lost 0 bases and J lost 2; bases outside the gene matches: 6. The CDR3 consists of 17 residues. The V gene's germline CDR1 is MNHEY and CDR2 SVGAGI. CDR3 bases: TGTGCCAGCAGTTACTCCGGACTAGCGGGTATACCCTACGAGCAGTACTTC. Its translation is CASSYSGLAGIPYEQYF.

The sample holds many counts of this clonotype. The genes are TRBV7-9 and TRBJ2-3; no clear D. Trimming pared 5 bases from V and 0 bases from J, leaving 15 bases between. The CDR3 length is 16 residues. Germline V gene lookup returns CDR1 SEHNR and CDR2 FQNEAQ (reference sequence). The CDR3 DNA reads TGTGCCAGCAGCCCACCCTACCAGCCGAGCACAGATACGCAGTATTTT. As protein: CASSPPYQPSTDTQYF.

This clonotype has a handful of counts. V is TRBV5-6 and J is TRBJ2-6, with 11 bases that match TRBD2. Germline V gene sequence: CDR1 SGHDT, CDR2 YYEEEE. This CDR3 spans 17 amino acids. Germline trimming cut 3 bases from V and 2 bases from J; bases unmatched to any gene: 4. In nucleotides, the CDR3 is TGTGCCAGCAGCTACACTAGCGGGGGCCCTGGGGCCAACGTCCTGACTTTC. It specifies CASSYTSGGPGANVLTF.

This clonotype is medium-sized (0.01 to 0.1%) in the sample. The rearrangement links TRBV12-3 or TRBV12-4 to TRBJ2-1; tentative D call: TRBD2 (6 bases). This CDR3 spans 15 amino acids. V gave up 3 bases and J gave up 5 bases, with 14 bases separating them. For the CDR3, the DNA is TGTGCCAGCAGTTTGGTAGCGGCCCTGGACAATGAGCAGTTCTTC. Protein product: CASSLVAALDNEQFF.

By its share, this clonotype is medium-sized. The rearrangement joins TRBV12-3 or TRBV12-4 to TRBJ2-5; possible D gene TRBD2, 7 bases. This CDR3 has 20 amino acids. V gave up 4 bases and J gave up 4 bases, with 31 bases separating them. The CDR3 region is CASSWGASGSIRTPRETQYF. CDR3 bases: TGTGCCAGCAGTTGGGGGGCTAGCGGTAGTATACGGACACCAAGAGAGACCCAGTACTTC.

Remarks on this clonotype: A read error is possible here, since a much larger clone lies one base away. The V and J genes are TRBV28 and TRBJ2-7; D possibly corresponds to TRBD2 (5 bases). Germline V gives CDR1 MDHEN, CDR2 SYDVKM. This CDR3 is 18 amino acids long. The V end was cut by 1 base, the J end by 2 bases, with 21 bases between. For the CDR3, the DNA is TGTGCCAGCAGTTTATACCCTATTGTTAGCGAGGTGGCCTACGAGCAGTACTTC. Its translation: CASSLYPIVSEVAYEQYF. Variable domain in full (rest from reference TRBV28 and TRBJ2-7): DVKVTQSSRYLVKRTGEKVFLECVQDMDHENMFWYRQDPGLGLRLIYFSYDVKMKEKGDIPEGYSVSREKKERFSLILESASTNQTSMYLCASSLYPIVSEVAYEQYFGPGTRLTVT.

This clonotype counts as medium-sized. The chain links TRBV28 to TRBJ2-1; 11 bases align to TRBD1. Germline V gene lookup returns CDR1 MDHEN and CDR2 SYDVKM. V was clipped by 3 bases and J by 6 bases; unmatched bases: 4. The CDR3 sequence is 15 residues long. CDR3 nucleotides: TGTGCCAGCAGTTTTATGGGACAGGGGGTCAATGAGCAGTTCTTC. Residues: CASSFMGQGVNEQFF.

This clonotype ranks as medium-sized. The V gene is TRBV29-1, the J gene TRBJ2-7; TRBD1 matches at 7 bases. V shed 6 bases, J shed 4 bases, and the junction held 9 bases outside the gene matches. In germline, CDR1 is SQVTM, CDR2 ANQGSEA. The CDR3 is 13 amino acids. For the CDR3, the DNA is TGCAGCGTCGACAGACAGGGCGGATACGAGCAGTACTTC. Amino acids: CSVDRQGGYEQYF.

The CDR3 is CASSPGPEQFF. The CDR3 region has the DNA TGTGCCAGTAGCCCCGGACCGGAGCAGTTCTTC. This chain connects TRBV7-9 to TRBJ2-1; D remains ambiguous. Trimming removed 9 bases at V and 10 bases at J, with 13 bases between. This CDR3 region has 11 residues. The germline CDR1 and CDR2 sequences are SEHNR and FQNEAQ (reference sequence).

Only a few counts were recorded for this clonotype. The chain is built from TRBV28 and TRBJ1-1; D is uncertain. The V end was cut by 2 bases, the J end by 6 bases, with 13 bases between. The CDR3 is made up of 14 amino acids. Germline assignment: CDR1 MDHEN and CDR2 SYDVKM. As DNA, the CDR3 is TGTGCCAGCAGTTTAACCCTGAGAGCCTCTGAAGCTTTCTTT. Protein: CASSLTLRASEAFF.

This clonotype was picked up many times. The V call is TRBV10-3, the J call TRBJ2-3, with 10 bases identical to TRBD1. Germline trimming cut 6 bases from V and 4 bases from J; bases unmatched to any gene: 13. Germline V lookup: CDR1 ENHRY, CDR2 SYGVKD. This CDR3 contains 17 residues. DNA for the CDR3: TGTGCCATCAGCGAACGCTGGACAGGGGGGACGCCAGATACGCAGTATTTT. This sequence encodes CAISERWTGGTPDTQYF.

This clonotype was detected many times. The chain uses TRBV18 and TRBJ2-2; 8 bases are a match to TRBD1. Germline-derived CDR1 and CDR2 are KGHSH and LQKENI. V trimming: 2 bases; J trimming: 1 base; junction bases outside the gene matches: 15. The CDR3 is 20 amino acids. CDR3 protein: CASSPKSARGPKKNTGELFF. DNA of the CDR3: TGTGCCAGCTCACCAAAGTCCGCCAGGGGGCCCAAGAAGAACACCGGGGAGCTGTTTTTT.

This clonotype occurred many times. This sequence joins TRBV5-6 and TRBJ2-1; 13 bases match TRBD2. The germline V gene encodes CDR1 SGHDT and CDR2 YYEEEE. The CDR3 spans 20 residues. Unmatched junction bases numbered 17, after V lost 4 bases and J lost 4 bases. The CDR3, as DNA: TGTGCCAGCAGCCTAGACCCTACTAACGAACTAGCGGGGGGGTACAATGAGCAGTTCTTC. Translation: CASSLDPTNELAGGYNEQFF.

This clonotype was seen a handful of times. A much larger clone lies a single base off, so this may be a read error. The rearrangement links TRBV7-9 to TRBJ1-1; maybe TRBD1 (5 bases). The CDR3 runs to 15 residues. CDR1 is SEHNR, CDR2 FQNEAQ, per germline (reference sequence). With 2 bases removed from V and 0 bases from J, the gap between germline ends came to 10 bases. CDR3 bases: TGTGCCAGCAGCTTACGGCAGGGTGTGAACACTGAAGCTTTCTTT. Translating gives CASSLRQGVNTEAFF.